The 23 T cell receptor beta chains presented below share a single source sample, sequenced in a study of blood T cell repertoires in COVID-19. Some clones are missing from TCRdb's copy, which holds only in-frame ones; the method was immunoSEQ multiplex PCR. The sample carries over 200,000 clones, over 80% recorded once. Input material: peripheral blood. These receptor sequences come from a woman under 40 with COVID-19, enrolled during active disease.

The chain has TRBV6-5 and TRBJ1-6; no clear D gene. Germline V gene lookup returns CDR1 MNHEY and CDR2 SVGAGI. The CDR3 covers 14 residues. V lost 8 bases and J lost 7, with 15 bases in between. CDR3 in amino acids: CASCRGRGNSPLHF. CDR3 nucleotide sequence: TGTGCCAGCTGCCGAGGTCGAGGCAATTCACCCCTCCACTTT.

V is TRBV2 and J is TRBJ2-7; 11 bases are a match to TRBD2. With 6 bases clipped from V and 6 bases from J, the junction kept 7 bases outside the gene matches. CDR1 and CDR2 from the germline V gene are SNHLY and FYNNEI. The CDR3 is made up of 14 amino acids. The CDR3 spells CASRVLAGVSEQYF. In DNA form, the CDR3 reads TGTGCCAGCAGGGTACTAGCGGGAGTAAGCGAGCAGTACTTC. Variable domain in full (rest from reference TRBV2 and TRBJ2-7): EPEVTQTPSHQVTQMGQEVILRCVPISNHLYFYWYRQILGQKVEFLVSFYNNEISEKSEIFDDQFSVERPDGSNFTLKIRSTKLEDSAMYFCASRVLAGVSEQYFGPGTRLTVT.

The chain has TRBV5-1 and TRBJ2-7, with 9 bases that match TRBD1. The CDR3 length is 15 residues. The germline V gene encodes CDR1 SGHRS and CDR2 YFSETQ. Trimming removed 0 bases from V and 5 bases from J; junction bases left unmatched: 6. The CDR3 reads CASSLEPGQGNEQYF. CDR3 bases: TGCGCCAGCAGCTTGGAACCGGGACAGGGCAACGAGCAGTACTTC.

The CDR3 spells CASSLDGTGYGYTF. CDR3 bases: TGCGCCAGCAGCTTAGATGGGACAGGGTATGGCTACACCTTC. The chain is built from TRBV5-1 and TRBJ1-2; 9 bases map to TRBD1. Germline lookup yields CDR1 SGHRS and CDR2 YFSETQ. Trimming removed 2 bases from V and 5 bases from J; junction bases left unmatched: 4. This CDR3 is built from 14 residues. Supplemented by reference TRBV5-1 and TRBJ1-2, the full variable domain reads KAGVTQTPRYLIKTRGQQVTLSCSPISGHRSVSWYQQTPGQGLQFLFEYFSETQRNKGNFPGRFSGRQFSNSRSEMNVSTLELGDSALYLCASSLDGTGYGYTFGSGTRLTVV.

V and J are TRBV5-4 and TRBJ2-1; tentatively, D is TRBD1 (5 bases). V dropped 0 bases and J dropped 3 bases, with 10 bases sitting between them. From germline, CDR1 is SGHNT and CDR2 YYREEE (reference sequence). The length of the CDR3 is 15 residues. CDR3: CASSLADSFYNEQFF. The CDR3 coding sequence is TGTGCCAGCAGCTTGGCCGACAGCTTCTACAATGAGCAGTTCTTC.

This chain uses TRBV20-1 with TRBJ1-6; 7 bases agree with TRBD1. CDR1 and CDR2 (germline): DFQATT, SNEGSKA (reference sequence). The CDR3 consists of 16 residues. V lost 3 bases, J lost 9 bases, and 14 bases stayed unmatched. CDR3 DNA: TGCAGTGCTAGTAGTGAGGGGGCGGTTTCGACTTCACCCCTCCACTTT. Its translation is CSASSEGAVSTSPLHF.

DNA of the CDR3: TGTGCCAGCAGCGCAGCCCAGGGGGCGAACTATGGCTACACCTTC. Protein: CASSAAQGANYGYTF. V gene TRBV3-1 (or the pseudogene TRBV3-2) combines with J gene TRBJ1-2; TRBD1 aligns across 8 bases. The J segment lost 2 bases and the V segment lost 5 bases, leaving 7 bases of the junction unmatched. The germline V gene encodes CDR1 LGHDT and CDR2 YNNKEL (reference sequence). The CDR3 has 15 residues.

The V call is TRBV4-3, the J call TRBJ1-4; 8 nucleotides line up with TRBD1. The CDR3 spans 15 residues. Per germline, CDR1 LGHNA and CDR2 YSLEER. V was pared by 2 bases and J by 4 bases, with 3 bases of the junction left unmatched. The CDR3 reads CASSQIRGLNEKLFF. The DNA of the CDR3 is TGCGCCAGCAGCCAAATCAGGGGGCTTAATGAAAAACTGTTTTTT.

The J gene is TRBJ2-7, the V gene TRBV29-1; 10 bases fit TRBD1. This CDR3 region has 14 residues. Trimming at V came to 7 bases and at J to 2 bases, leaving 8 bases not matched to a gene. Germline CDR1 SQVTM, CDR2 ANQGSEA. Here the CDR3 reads CSASGGQGTYEQYF. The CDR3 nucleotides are TGCAGCGCCTCAGGGGGACAGGGGACCTACGAGCAGTACTTC.

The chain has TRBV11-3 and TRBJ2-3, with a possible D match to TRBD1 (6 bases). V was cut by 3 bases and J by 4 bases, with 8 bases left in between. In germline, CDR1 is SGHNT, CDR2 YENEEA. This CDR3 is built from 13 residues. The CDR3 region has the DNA TGTGCCAGCAGCTTTCAGGGGTCAGATACGCAGTATTTT. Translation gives CASSFQGSDTQYF.

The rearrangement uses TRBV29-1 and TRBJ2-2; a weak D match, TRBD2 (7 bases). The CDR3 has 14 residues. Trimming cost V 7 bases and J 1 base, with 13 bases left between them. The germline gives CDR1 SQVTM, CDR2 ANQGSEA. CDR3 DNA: TGCAGCGGAACTAGGGGGGGGAACACCGGGGAGCTGTTTTTT. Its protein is CSGTRGGNTGELFF.

The CDR3 protein is CASSWEVEKLFF. The CDR3 bases are TGTGCCAGCAGCTGGGAGGTTGAAAAACTGTTTTTT. The V gene is TRBV7-9, the J gene TRBJ1-4; no definite D call. V was clipped by 4 bases and J by 7 bases, with 7 bases between them. The CDR3 has 12 residues. Germline V gene data show CDR1 as SEHNR and CDR2 as FQNEAQ (reference sequence).

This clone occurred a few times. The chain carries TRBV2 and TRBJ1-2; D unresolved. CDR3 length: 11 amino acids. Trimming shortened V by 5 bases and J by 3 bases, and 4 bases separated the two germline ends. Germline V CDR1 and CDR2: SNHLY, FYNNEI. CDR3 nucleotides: TGTGCCAGCAGTTTAGACTATGGCTACACCTTC. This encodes CASSLDYGYTF.

This CDR3 is CASSLTGDGTGELFF. For the CDR3, the DNA is TGTGCCAGCAGTTTAACAGGGGACGGCACCGGGGAGCTGTTTTTT. This sequence joins TRBV27 and TRBJ2-2; 7 positions match TRBD1. The CDR3 runs 15 residues. Losses at the gene ends were 2 bases for V and 4 bases for J; bases not matched to a gene: 4. The germline V gene encodes CDR1 MNHEY and CDR2 SMNVEV (reference sequence).

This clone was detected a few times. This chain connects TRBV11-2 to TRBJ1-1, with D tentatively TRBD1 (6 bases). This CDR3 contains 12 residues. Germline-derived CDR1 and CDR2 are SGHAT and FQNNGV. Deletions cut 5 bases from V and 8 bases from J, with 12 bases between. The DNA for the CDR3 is TGTGCCAGCAGCCCTCTCGGGACAGAAGCTTTCTTT. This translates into CASSPLGTEAFF.

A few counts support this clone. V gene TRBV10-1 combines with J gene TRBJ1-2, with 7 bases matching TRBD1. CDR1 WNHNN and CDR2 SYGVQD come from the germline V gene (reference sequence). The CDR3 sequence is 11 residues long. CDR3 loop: CAGDRVYGYTF. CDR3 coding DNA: TGCGCGGGGGACAGAGTGTATGGCTACACCTTC.

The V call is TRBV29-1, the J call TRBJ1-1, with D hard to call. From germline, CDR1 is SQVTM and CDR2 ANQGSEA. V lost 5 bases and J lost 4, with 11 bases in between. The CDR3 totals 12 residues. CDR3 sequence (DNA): TGCAGCGTTCTAACCCGGAGCACTGAAGCTTTCTTT. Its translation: CSVLTRSTEAFF.

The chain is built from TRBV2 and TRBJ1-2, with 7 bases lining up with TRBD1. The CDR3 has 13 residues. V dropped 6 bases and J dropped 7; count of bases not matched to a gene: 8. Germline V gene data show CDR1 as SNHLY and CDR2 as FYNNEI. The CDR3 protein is CASRDRESGGYTF. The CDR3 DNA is TGTGCCAGCAGAGACAGGGAGTCGGGTGGCTACACCTTC. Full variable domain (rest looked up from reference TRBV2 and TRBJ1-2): EPEVTQTPSHQVTQMGQEVILRCVPISNHLYFYWYRQILGQKVEFLVSFYNNEISEKSEIFDDQFSVERPDGSNFTLKIRSTKLEDSAMYFCASRDRESGGYTFGSGTRLTVV.

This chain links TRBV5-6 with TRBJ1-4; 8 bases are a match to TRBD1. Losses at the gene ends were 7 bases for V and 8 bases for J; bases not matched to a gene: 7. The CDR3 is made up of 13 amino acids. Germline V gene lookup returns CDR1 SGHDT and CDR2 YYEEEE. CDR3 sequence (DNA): TGTGCCAGCCTCGGACAGGGTAGGGAAAAACTGTTTTTT. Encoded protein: CASLGQGREKLFF. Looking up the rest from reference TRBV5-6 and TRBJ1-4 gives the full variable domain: DAGVTQSPTHLIKTRGQQVTLRCSPKSGHDTVSWYQQALGQGPQFIFQYYEEEERQRGNFPDRFSGHQFPNYSSELNVNALLLGDSALYLCASLGQGREKLFFGSGTQLSVL.

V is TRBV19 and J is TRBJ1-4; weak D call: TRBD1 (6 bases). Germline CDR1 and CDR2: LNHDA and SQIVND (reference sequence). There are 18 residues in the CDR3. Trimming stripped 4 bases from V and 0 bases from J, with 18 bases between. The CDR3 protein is CASSTPQGTGATNEKLFF. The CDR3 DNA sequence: TGTGCCAGTAGTACACCGCAGGGGACCGGGGCAACTAATGAAAAACTGTTTTTT.

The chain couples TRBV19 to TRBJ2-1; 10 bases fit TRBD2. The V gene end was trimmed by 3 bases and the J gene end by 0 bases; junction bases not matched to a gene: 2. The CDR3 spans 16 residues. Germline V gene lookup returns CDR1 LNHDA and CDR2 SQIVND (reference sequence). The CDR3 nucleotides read TGTGCCAGTAGTATGCCTAGCGGGAGCTCCTACAATGAGCAGTTCTTC. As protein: CASSMPSGSSYNEQFF.

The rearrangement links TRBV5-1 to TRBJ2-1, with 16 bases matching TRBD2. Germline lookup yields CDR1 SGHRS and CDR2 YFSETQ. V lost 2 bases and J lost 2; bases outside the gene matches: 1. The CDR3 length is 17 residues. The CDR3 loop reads CASSFGTSGGAYNEQFF. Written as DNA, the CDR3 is TGCGCCAGCAGCTTCGGGACTAGCGGGGGGGCCTACAATGAGCAGTTCTTC.

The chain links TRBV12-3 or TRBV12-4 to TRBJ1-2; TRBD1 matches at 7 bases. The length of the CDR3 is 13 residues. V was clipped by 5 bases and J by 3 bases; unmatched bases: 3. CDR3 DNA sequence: TGTGCCAGCAGTCGTGACAGGGACTATGGCTACACCTTC. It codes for CASSRDRDYGYTF.